Following are 4 T cell receptor beta chains from one sample sequenced in a study of neurological immune-mediated disorders. The time point was: technical triplicate 2. MiXCR, run by TCRdb on the 5' RACE reads, gives a single entry per CDR3 protein. Among about 59,000 distinct CDR3 sequences listed, about 24% were seen once. Sequencing was done on a sample of PBMCs. These receptors were obtained from a man aged 60-69 years with HTLV-1-associated myelopathy (HAM/TSP).

The rearrangement links TRBV6-2 or TRBV6-3 to TRBJ2-5; D is possibly TRBD2 (5 bases). Germline CDR1 is MNHEY and CDR2 is SVGEGT. Trimming removed 6 bases from V and 4 bases from J, with 15 bases in between. The CDR3 has 14 residues. The CDR3 loop is CASSPGGPRETQYF. CDR3 sequence (DNA): TGTGCCAGCAGCCCTGGCGGGCCCAGAGAGACCCAGTACTTC.

This clonotype has ten or more counts. The V call is TRBV20-1, the J call TRBJ2-5; tentatively, D is TRBD2 (6 bases). CDR1 DFQATT and CDR2 SNEGSKA come from the germline V gene (reference sequence). This CDR3 has 14 residues. V lost 1 base to trimming and J lost 5 bases, with 14 bases between them. CDR3 region: CSARGSGAGETQYF. In nucleotides, the CDR3 is TGCAGTGCTAGAGGTAGCGGAGCTGGGGAGACCCAGTACTTC.

This clonotype is medium-sized within its sample. V usage is TRBV14 and J usage is TRBJ1-4; tentative D call: TRBD1 (6 bases). The CDR3 consists of 14 residues. V was pared by 4 bases and J by 6 bases, with 12 bases between. CDR1 and CDR2 (germline): SGHDN, FVKESK. The DNA of the CDR3 is TGTGCCAGCAGCCGACAGGTGTCGGATGAAAAACTGTTTTTT. Its translation: CASSRQVSDEKLFF.

This clonotype was recorded many times. V and J are TRBV5-1 and TRBJ2-7; D might be TRBD2 (6 bases). The CDR3 has 13 residues. Trimming took off 4 bases at V and 3 bases at J, with 11 bases between the two ends. CDR1 and CDR2 (germline): SGHRS, YFSETQ. The CDR3 DNA follows: TGCGCCAGCAGCATGGGACTGGGCTACGAGCAGTACTTC. Residues: CASSMGLGYEQYF.